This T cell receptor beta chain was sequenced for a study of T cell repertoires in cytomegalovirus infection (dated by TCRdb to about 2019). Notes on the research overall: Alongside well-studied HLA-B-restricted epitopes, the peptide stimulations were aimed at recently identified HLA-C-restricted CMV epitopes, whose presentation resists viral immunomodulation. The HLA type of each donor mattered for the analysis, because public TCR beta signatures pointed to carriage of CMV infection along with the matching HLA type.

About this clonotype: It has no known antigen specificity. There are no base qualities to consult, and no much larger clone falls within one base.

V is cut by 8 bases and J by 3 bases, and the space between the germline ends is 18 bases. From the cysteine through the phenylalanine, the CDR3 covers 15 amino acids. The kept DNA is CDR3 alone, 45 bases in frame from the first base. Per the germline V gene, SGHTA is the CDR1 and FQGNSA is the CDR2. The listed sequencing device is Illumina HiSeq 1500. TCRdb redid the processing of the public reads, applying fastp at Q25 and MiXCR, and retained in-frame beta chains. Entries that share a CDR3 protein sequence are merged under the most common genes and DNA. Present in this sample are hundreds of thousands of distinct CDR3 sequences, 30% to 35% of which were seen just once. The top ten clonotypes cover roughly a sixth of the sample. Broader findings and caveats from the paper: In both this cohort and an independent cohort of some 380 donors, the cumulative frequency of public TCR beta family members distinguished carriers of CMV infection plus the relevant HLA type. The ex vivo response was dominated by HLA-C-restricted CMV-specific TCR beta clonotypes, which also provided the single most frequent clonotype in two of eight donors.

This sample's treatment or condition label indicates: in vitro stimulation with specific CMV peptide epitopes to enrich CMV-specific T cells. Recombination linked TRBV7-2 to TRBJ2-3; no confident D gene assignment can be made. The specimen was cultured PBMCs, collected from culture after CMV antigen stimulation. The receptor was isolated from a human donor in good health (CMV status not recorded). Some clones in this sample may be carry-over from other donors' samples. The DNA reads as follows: TGTGCCAGCGCTCCCTCTTGGGTCTTTACAGATACGCAGTATTTT. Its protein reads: CASAPSWVFTDTQYF.